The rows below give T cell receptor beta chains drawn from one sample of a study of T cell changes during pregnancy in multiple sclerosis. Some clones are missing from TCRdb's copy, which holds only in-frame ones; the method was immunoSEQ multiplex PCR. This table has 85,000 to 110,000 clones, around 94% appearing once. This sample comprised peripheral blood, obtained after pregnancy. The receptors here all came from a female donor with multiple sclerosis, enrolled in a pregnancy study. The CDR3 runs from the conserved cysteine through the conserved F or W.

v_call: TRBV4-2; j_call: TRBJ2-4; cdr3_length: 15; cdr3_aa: CASSQEDRGENIQYF
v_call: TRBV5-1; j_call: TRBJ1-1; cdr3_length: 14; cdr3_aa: CASSLGTGNTEAFF
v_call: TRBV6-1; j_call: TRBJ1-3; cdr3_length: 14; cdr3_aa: CASRGQLSGNTIYF
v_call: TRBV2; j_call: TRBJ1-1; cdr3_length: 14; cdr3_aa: CASSALSGNTEAFF
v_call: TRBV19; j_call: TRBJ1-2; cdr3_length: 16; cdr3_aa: CASTDTPGQGTYGYTF
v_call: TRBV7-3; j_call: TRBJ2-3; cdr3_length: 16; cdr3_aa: CASSLHGLTVTDTQYF
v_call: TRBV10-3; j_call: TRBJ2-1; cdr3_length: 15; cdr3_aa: CAITSDPTSYNEQFF
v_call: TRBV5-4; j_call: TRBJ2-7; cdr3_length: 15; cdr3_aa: CASSWASGGAYEQYF
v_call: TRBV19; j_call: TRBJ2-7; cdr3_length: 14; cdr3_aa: CASSMRTSGYEQYF
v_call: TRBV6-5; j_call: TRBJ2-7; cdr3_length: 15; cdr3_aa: CASSPRQGAGYEQYF
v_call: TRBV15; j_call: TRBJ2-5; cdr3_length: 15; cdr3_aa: CATRAGRGDIETQYF
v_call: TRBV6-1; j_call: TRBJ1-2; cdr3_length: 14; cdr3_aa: CASRPDRGLNGYTF
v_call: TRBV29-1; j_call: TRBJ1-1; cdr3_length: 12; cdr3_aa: CSVVQDNTEAFF
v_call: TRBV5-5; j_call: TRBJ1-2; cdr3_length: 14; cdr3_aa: CASSLKTGGGGYTF
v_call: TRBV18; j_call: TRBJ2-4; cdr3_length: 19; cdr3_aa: CASSPLGIGAALAKNIQYF
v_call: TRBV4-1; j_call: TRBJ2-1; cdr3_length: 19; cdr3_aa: CASSSIAGKELAANNEQFF
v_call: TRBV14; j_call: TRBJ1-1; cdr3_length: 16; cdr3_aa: CASSQRGGRGETEAFF
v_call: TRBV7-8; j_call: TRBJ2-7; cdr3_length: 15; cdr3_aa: CASSLRGTGPYEQYF
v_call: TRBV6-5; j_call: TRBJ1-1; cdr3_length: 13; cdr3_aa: CASSYDPGPPAFF
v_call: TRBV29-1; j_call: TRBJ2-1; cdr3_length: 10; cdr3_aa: CSVSVNEQFF
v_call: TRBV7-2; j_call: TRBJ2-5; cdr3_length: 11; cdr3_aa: CASSFSETQYF
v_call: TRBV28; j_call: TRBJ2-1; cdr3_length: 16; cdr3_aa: CASSSSGTGAHNEQFF
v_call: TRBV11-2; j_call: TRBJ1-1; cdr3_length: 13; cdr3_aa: CASSLVRGTEAFF
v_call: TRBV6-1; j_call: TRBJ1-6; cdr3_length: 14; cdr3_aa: CASFLAGMGSPLHF
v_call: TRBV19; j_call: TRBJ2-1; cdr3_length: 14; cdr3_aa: CASSILAGGNEQFF
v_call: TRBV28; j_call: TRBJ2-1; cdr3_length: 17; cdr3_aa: CASSGNLAGVAYNEQFF
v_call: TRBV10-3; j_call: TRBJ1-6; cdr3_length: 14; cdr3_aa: CAISVFSYNSPLHF
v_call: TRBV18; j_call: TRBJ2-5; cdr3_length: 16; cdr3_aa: CASSLVQGAMGETQYF
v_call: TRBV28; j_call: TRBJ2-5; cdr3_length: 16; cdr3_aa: CASSSGLAGPGETQYF
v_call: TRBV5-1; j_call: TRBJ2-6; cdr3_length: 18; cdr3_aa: CASREGLAGVSGANVLTF
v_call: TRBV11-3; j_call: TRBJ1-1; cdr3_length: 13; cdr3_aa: CASSFSRNTEAFF
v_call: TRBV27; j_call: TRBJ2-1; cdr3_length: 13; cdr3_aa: CASSSRGYNEQFF
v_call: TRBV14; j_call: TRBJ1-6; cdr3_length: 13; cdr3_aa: CASRQVDNSPLHF
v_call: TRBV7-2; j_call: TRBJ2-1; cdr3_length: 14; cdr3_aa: CASSWGQSEMYQFF
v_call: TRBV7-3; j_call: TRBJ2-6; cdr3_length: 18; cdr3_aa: CASSLTGQGSSGANVLTF
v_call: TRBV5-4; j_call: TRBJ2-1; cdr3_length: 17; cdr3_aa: CASSVGTSGRAMNEQFF
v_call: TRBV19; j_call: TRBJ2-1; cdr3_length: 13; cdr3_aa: CASRDRGYNEQFF
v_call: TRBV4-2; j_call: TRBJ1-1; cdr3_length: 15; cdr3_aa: CASSQAGGGGTEAFF
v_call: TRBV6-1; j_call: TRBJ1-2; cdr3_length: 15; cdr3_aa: CTLTGTALRNYGYTF
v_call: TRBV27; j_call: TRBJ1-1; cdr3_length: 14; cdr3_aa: CASSFRGMLSEAFF
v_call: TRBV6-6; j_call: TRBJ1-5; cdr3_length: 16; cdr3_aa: CASSFGQGDYNQPQHF
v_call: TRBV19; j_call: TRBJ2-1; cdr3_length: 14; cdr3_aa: CASRGQGVRNEQFF
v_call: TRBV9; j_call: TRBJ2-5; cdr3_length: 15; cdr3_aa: CASSASGEEEETQYF
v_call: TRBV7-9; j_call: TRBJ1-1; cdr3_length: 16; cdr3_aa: CASSLVGFGTGAEAFF
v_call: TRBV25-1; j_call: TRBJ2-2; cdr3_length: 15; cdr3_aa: CASSRDRGDTGELFF
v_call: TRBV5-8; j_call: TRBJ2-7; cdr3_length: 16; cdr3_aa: CASSSADVTVTYEQYF
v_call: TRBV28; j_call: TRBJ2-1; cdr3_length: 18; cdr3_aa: CASSPTTRLAGEADEQFF
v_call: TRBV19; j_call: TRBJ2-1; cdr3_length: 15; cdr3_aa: CASSTLAGNYNEQFF
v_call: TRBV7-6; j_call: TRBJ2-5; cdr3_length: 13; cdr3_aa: CASSLGGKETQYF
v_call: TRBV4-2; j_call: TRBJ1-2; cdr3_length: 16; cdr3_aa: CASSQDHTGANYGYTF
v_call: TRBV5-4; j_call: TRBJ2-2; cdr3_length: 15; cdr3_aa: CASSAGQPNTGELFF
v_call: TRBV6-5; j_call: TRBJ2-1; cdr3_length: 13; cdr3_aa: CISAGGPNLEQFF